Presented here are 25 T cell receptor beta chains from one specimen sequenced in a study of T cells in Graves' hyperthyroidism and ophthalmopathy. RNA transcripts yielded amplified TCR beta CDR3 regions. First-round RT-PCR of the TCR CDR3 relied on the HTBI primer set. In TCRdb, the multiplex PCR reads were re-called with MiXCR into one record per CDR3 protein. The sample has hundreds of thousands of distinct CDR3 sequences; about 45% are singletons. What was sequenced was peripheral blood or thyroid tissue (not recorded which). The receptors were sampled from a woman in her late teens or twenties with Graves' hyperthyroidism.

This clonotype has a handful of counts. The chain uses TRBV6-1 and TRBJ2-7, with 8 bases fitting TRBD1. The ends lost 6 bases at V and 5 bases at J; junction bases unmatched: 12. The CDR3 is 15 amino acids. Germline values: CDR1 MNHNS, CDR2 SASEGT. CDR3 amino acids: CASSDRGPMLNEQYF. CDR3 coding DNA: TGTGCCAGCAGCGACAGGGGACCTATGCTTAACGAGCAGTACTTC.

This rearrangement joins TRBV6-5 to TRBJ1-5; 8 bases are shared with TRBD1. V lost 4 bases, J lost 1 base, and 12 bases stayed unmatched. This CDR3 contains 18 residues. Germline CDR1 and CDR2: MNHEY and SVGAGI. The CDR3 DNA reads TGTGCCAGCAGTTCCCTCTTTGGCAGGGGGCAAAGCAATCAGCCCCAGCATTTT. As protein: CASSSLFGRGQSNQPQHF.

The rearrangement links TRBV29-1 to TRBJ2-5, with D possibly TRBD2 on 5 matching bases. The CDR3 loop spans 11 amino acids. V lost 4 bases, J lost 5 bases, and 8 bases lay in between. In germline, CDR1 is SQVTM, CDR2 ANQGSEA. As DNA, the CDR3 is TGCAGCGTTGGAGGGCCGGAGACCCAGTACTTC. This codes for CSVGGPETQYF.

V is TRBV25-1 and J is TRBJ2-7; D remains ambiguous. Germline lookup yields CDR1 MGHDK and CDR2 SYGVNS. The CDR3 covers 12 residues. The CDR3 DNA sequence: TGTGCTGCCCCCCAGGTGCCCTACGAGCAGTACTTC. Protein sequence: CAAPQVPYEQYF.

The V call is TRBV2, the J call TRBJ1-1; 10 nucleotides match TRBD1. V trimming: 6 bases; J trimming: 4 bases; junction bases outside the gene matches: 5. The CDR3 covers 14 residues. Germline CDR1 and CDR2: SNHLY and FYNNEI. The DNA for the CDR3 is TGTGCCAGCAGCGACAGGGGGCAGTTCACTGAAGCTTTCTTT. Its translation: CASSDRGQFTEAFF.

The chain is built from TRBV20-1 and TRBJ1-1; the D gene is possibly TRBD1 (5 bases). The germline V gene has CDR1 DFQATT and CDR2 SNEGSKA (reference sequence). The CDR3 has 13 residues. With 8 bases removed from V and 1 base from J, the gap between germline ends came to 14 bases. The CDR3 nucleotides read TGCAGTTGGCAGGGTCTCCAGAACACTGAAGCTTTCTTT. Protein product: CSWQGLQNTEAFF.

In its sample, this clonotype was seen many times. V gene TRBV11-2 combines with J gene TRBJ1-1; 7 bases line up with TRBD1. Per the germline V gene, CDR1 is SGHAT and CDR2 is FQNNGV. Unmatched junction bases numbered 9, after V lost 4 bases and J lost 7 bases. The CDR3 covers 14 residues. Written as DNA, the CDR3 is TGTGCCAGCAGCTCAATTGGGACAGCCCTTGAAGCTTTCTTT. Its protein is CASSSIGTALEAFF. The full variable domain, in which reference TRBV11-2 and TRBJ1-1 provide the parts outside the CDR3, is EAGVAQSPRYKIIEKRQSVAFWCNPISGHATLYWYQQILGQGPKLLIQFQNNGVVDDSQLPKDRFSAERLKGVDSTLKIQPAKLEDSAVYLCASSSIGTALEAFFGQGTRLTVV.

The rearrangement links TRBV6-5 to TRBJ1-1; 8 bases fit TRBD1. The CDR3 sequence is 15 residues long. In germline, CDR1 is MNHEY, CDR2 SVGAGI. V shed 6 bases, J shed 1 base, and the junction held 7 bases outside the gene matches. This chain's CDR3 is CASRYDGQGNTEAFF. The DNA for the CDR3 is TGTGCCAGCAGGTACGACGGACAGGGGAACACTGAAGCTTTCTTT.

The V call is TRBV2, the J call TRBJ2-7; maybe TRBD2 (6 bases). CDR1 and CDR2 from the germline V gene are SNHLY and FYNNEI. The CDR3 length is 15 residues. V was cut by 8 bases and J by 0 bases, with 17 bases left in between. In DNA form, the CDR3 reads TGTGCCAGCGTCCTATCACGGGAGCGCTCCTACGAGCAGTACTTC. Its translation is CASVLSRERSYEQYF.

This clonotype was seen repeatedly, ten times or more. The chain is built from TRBV5-1 and TRBJ2-7; 7 bases match TRBD1. Germline V gene data show CDR1 as SGHRS and CDR2 as YFSETQ. This CDR3 is built from 12 residues. With V trimmed by 4 bases and J by 7 bases, 5 bases remained unmatched. The CDR3 is CASSLRQGEQYF. The CDR3 DNA sequence: TGCGCCAGCAGCCTTCGACAGGGTGAGCAGTACTTC.

DNA for the CDR3: TGTGCCAGCAGTGACTTTTTTGGGGACTCCTATAATTCACCCCTCCACTTT. Translation gives CASSDFFGDSYNSPLHF. This sequence joins TRBV6-1 and TRBJ1-6; no firm D call. The CDR3 runs 17 residues. V lost 3 bases to trimming and J lost 0 bases, with 12 bases between them. The germline CDR1 and CDR2 sequences are MNHNS and SASEGT.

V usage is TRBV6-5 and J usage is TRBJ1-6; perhaps TRBD1 as D (5 bases). The CDR3 has 17 amino acids. Trimming pared 2 bases from V and 7 bases from J, leaving 18 bases between. CDR1 and CDR2 (germline): MNHEY, SVGAGI. The CDR3 DNA sequence: TGTGCCAGCAGTTACCCCCCCCAGACAGAATTGAATTCACCCCTCCACTTT. Protein sequence: CASSYPPQTELNSPLHF.

In its sample, this clonotype was seen a few times. The chain links TRBV9 to TRBJ2-7, with 9 bases lining up with TRBD2. From germline, CDR1 is SGDLS and CDR2 YYNGEE. The V gene end was trimmed by 4 bases and the J gene end by 4 bases; junction bases not matched to a gene: 9. The CDR3 covers 15 residues. Written as DNA, the CDR3 is TGTGCCAGCAGCCCAGGCGGGGGGGGAGCTTACGAGCAGTACTTC. The encoded protein is CASSPGGGGAYEQYF.

This clonotype was detected only a few times. Being one base from a much bigger clone, this may be a read error. V gene TRBV7-9 combines with J gene TRBJ1-2; D is undetermined. Germline V gene data show CDR1 as SEHNR and CDR2 as FQNEAQ (reference sequence). Trimming pared 1 base from V and 6 bases from J, leaving 3 bases between. This CDR3 has 11 residues. CDR3 DNA: TGTGCCAGCAGCTTAGTCGATGGCTACACCTTC. Translating gives CASSLVDGYTF.

The chain's CDR3 is CASSATSPSEQYF. CDR3 sequence (DNA): TGTGCCAGCAGTGCGACTAGTCCGTCTGAGCAGTACTTC. This sequence joins TRBV25-1 and TRBJ2-7; D possibly corresponds to TRBD2 (6 bases). This CDR3 is 13 amino acids long. The germline V gene has CDR1 MGHDK and CDR2 SYGVNS. V was cut by 4 bases and J by 7 bases, with 14 bases left in between.

As regards this clonotype: One end of the junction fails to match germline, which may point to a read error. V gene TRBV10-3 combines with J gene TRBJ2-7; TRBD2 is a possible D gene (5 bases). This CDR3 has 11 amino acids. Germline V gene data show CDR1 as ENHRY and CDR2 as SYGVKD. CDR3 region: CAISELGGQNF. As DNA, the CDR3 is TGTGCCATCAGTGAGTTGGGCGGGCAGAACTTC.

About this clonotype: A clone one base away is much larger, so this may be a read error. CDR3 in DNA: TGCAGCGTTAATGACAGGGAGCAATGGACTGAAGCTTTCTTT. It is translated as CSVNDREQWTEAFF. V gene TRBV29-1 combines with J gene TRBJ1-1, with 7 bases matching TRBD1. The ends lost 5 bases at V and 5 bases at J; junction bases unmatched: 11. Germline V gene data show CDR1 as SQVTM and CDR2 as ANQGSEA. The CDR3 is 14 residues long.

Only a few counts were recorded for this clonotype. This may come from a read error, since a much larger clone is one base off. The J gene is TRBJ1-1, the V gene TRBV7-2; maybe TRBD1 (5 bases). Between the trimmed V and J ends, which lost 5 bases and 1 base, there was a span of 8 bases. Germline CDR1 and CDR2: SGHTA and FQGNSA. The CDR3 consists of 13 residues. CDR3 sequence (DNA): TGTGCCAGCAGCATACAGGAGAACACTGAAGCTTTCTTT. This sequence encodes CASSIQENTEAFF.

This sequence joins TRBV6-5 and TRBJ1-4, with 7 bases lining up with TRBD1. From germline, CDR1 is MNHEY and CDR2 SVGAGI. The junction had 9 bases not matched to a gene; V was cut back by 2 bases and J by 6 bases. The CDR3 sequence is 16 residues long. This chain's CDR3 is CASSYPTTGTDEKLFF. The CDR3 coding sequence is TGTGCCAGCAGTTACCCGACAACAGGGACAGATGAAAAACTGTTTTTT.

This clonotype appeared many times. A read error may account for a junction end that differs from germline. Written as DNA, the CDR3 is TGTGCCAGCAGCCCCATGGAGACCCAGTACTTC. This codes for CASSPMETQYF. The rearrangement links TRBV5-1 to TRBJ2-5; D is unresolved. This CDR3 comprises 11 residues. The V gene's germline CDR1 is SGHRS and CDR2 YFSETQ.

The genes are TRBV25-1 and TRBJ2-2; 8 bases are a match to TRBD2. This CDR3 comprises 14 residues. V shed 10 bases, J shed 7 bases, and the junction held 11 bases outside the gene matches. Germline CDR1 is MGHDK and CDR2 is SYGVNS. The CDR3 reads CATSYSGRLGELFF. Written as DNA, the CDR3 is TGTGCCACCAGCTACAGCGGGAGACTCGGGGAGCTGTTTTTT.

The rearrangement links TRBV20-1 to TRBJ1-2, with TRBD1 matching 8 bases. The CDR3 runs to 12 residues. Germline V CDR1 and CDR2: DFQATT, SNEGSKA (reference sequence). J was trimmed by 6 bases and V by 6 bases; bases with no gene match: 6. The CDR3 loop is CSATGQAHGYTF. The CDR3 nucleotides are TGCAGTGCCACGGGACAGGCCCATGGCTACACCTTC.

This clonotype was seen repeatedly, ten times or more. The V call is TRBV7-6, the J call TRBJ1-4; 11 nucleotides match TRBD1. With V trimmed by 5 bases and J by 8 bases, 4 bases remained unmatched. This CDR3 region has 14 residues. CDR1 SGHVS and CDR2 FNYEAQ come from the germline V gene. The chain's CDR3 is CASSADRGREKLFF. For the CDR3, the DNA is TGTGCCAGCAGCGCGGACAGGGGGCGCGAAAAACTGTTTTTT.

The chain employs TRBV15 and TRBJ2-7; 10 positions match TRBD2. With 0 bases clipped from V and 7 bases from J, the junction kept 9 bases outside the gene matches. CDR3 size: 16 residues. CDR1 is LNHNV, CDR2 YYDKDF, per germline (reference sequence). CDR3 sequence reads: CATSRDRLAGVGEQYF. Here the CDR3 DNA reads TGTGCCACCAGCAGAGATCGGCTAGCGGGAGTCGGGGAGCAGTACTTC.

Of note for this clonotype: Germline is not matched at one junction end, which may reflect a read error. The chain employs TRBV25-1 and TRBJ2-7; TRBD2 matches 7 bases. The CDR3 spans 13 residues. The germline CDR1 and CDR2 sequences are MGHDK and SYGVNS. CDR3 sequence (DNA): TGTGCCAGCAGGTCAGCGGGAAATCTCGAGCAGTATTTC. Amino acid sequence: CASRSAGNLEQYF.